The 10 T cell receptor beta chains listed next were all sequenced from one sample in a study of PD-1 blockade in classical Hodgkin lymphoma. Produced via immunoSEQ multiplex PCR; TCRdb's table is partial and in-frame only. The table records about 93,000 clones, 78% of them present only once. Documented time point: cycle 4 day 1 (C4D1), after five to seven weeks of nivolumab. All patients experienced relapse after autologous stem cell transplantation, and brentuximab vedotin exposure was variable. Source: peripheral blood mononuclear cells (PBMCs), taken before the fourth cycle of nivolumab. The receptors originated from a human donor with classical Hodgkin lymphoma.

The chain has TRBV6-1 and TRBJ2-7; D is perhaps TRBD1 (6 bases). CDR1 and CDR2 from the germline V gene are MNHNS and SASEGT. Trimming removed 1 base at V and 2 bases at J, with 12 bases between. The CDR3 totals 15 residues. CDR3 in DNA: TGTGCCAGCAGTGAAGGGCCAGGGGCAGCCTACGAGCAGTACTTC. Protein: CASSEGPGAAYEQYF.

This clone was found once. This rearrangement joins TRBV18 to TRBJ1-5, with 11 bases that match TRBD1. Germline-derived CDR1 and CDR2 are KGHSH and LQKENI. Trimming removed 2 bases from V and 8 bases from J; junction bases left unmatched: 5. The CDR3 consists of 15 residues. CDR3 nucleotides: TGTGCCAGCTCACCAGAGAGGACAGGGGGCAAGCCCCAGCATTTT. It codes for CASSPERTGGKPQHF. Full variable domain (outside the CDR3, taken from reference TRBV18 and TRBJ1-5): NAGVMQNPRHLVRRRGQEARLRCSPMKGHSHVYWYRQLPEEGLKFMVYLQKENIIDESGMPKERFSAEFPKEGPSILRIQQVVRGDSAAYFCASSPERTGGKPQHFGDGTRLSIL.

The genes are TRBV10-3 and TRBJ2-5; D remains ambiguous. Germline V lookup: CDR1 ENHRY, CDR2 SYGVKD. The CDR3 has 14 amino acids. Trimming pared 3 bases from V and 2 bases from J, leaving 10 bases between. The CDR3 here is CAISESARQETQYF. CDR3 coding DNA: TGTGCCATCAGTGAAAGCGCCAGGCAAGAGACCCAGTACTTC.

The chain is built from TRBV13 and TRBJ2-7; 8 bases align to TRBD1. CDR1 and CDR2 from the germline V gene are PRHDT and FYEKMQ (reference sequence). V shed 3 bases and J 3 bases; nucleotides not matched to a gene: 4. The CDR3 sequence is 14 residues long. The CDR3 nucleotides are TGTGCCAGCAGCTTTAACAGGGGGTACTACGAGCAGTACTTC. This codes for CASSFNRGYYEQYF.

The V call is TRBV19, the J call TRBJ2-5; 10 bases are a match to TRBD2. Losses at the gene ends were 5 bases for V and 2 bases for J; bases not matched to a gene: 5. Germline V CDR1 and CDR2: LNHDA, SQIVND (reference sequence). CDR3 length: 15 residues. The CDR3 loop is CASSSTSGAQETQYF. The CDR3 DNA is TGTGCCAGTAGTTCCACTAGCGGGGCTCAAGAGACCCAGTACTTC.

CDR3 DNA: TGTGCCATCAGTGAGCAGGCTTCCCATGGCTACACCTTC. It translates to CAISEQASHGYTF. The chain has TRBV10-3 and TRBJ1-2, with D hard to call. Germline values: CDR1 ENHRY, CDR2 SYGVKD. The V gene lost 2 bases and the J gene lost 6 bases, with 10 bases spanning the gap. This CDR3 spans 13 amino acids.

J is TRBJ1-1 and V is TRBV27; TRBD1 matches 8 bases. Unmatched junction bases numbered 16, after V lost 1 base and J lost 6 bases. The CDR3 consists of 18 residues. From germline, CDR1 is MNHEY and CDR2 SMNVEV (reference sequence). CDR3 coding DNA: TGTGCCAGCAGTTTATGGTGGGGGGCAGGGGGCAACCGACCTGAAGCTTTCTTT. Translated: CASSLWWGAGGNRPEAFF.

This clone has just one count. The chain is built from TRBV9 and TRBJ2-3; 16 positions agree with TRBD2. CDR1 SGDLS and CDR2 YYNGEE come from the germline V gene. This CDR3 comprises 20 residues. V lost 0 bases and J lost 7; bases outside the gene matches: 14. For the CDR3, the DNA is TGTGCCAGCAGCGTAGTGGGGACTAGCGGGGGGGCCTTGAGGTCAAATACGCAGTATTTT. Protein product: CASSVVGTSGGALRSNTQYF.

The rearrangement uses TRBV25-1 and TRBJ2-1; weak D call: TRBD2 (6 bases). The CDR3 is made up of 15 amino acids. The germline V and J ends were trimmed by 4 bases and 0 bases, with 10 bases remaining between them. The V gene's germline CDR1 is MGHDK and CDR2 SYGVNS. As DNA, the CDR3 is TGTGCCAGCAGTGTGAGCGGGTCCTCCTACAATGAGCAGTTCTTC. Its protein product is CASSVSGSSYNEQFF.

The chain carries TRBV10-3 and TRBJ2-7; D is possibly TRBD2 (6 bases). Germline V lookup: CDR1 ENHRY, CDR2 SYGVKD. V was trimmed by 0 bases and J by 5 bases, leaving 14 bases between them. The CDR3 totals 15 residues. CDR3 bases: TGTGCCATCAGTGAGTCATTCGGAGGGATCAACGAGCAGTACTTC. This encodes CAISESFGGINEQYF.